This TCR beta chain was profiled in a study of control samples from healthy donors and cancer patients. Assay used: immunoSEQ multiplex PCR; TCRdb lists only in-frame clones, some missing. The sample yields some 150,000 clones, just under 95% seen once. The source is a man aged 40-55 years in good health. Sequenced: blood.

The CDR3 DNA is TGTGCCAGCAGCTTGGACAGTATTTCCTACGAGCAGTACTTC. It is translated as CASSLDSISYEQYF. V and J are TRBV5-4 and TRBJ2-7, with unresolved D. The CDR3 is 14 amino acids. V was cut by 0 bases and J by 1 base, with 8 bases left in between. Germline CDR1 is SGHNT and CDR2 is YYREEE (reference sequence).